What follows describes a single T cell receptor beta chain. The sample is drawn from a study of identical twins' blood T cells. Six healthy women, forming three identical twin pairs, donated samples. TCRdb used MiXCR to reprocess the 5' RACE reads, holding one entry per CDR3 protein. The sample has hundreds of thousands of distinct CDR3 sequences, roughly 31% seen once. This TCR derives from a woman aged 18-49 years in good health. Sequenced material: PBMCs.

CDR3 protein: CATKTPQGNTEAFF. In DNA form, the CDR3 reads TGTGCCACCAAGACACCCCAGGGGAACACTGAAGCTTTCTTT. V usage is TRBV11-2 and J usage is TRBJ1-1; maybe TRBD1 (5 bases). With 10 bases removed from V and 1 base from J, the gap between germline ends came to 16 bases. CDR1 and CDR2 from the germline V gene are SGHAT and FQNNGV. The CDR3 has 14 residues.